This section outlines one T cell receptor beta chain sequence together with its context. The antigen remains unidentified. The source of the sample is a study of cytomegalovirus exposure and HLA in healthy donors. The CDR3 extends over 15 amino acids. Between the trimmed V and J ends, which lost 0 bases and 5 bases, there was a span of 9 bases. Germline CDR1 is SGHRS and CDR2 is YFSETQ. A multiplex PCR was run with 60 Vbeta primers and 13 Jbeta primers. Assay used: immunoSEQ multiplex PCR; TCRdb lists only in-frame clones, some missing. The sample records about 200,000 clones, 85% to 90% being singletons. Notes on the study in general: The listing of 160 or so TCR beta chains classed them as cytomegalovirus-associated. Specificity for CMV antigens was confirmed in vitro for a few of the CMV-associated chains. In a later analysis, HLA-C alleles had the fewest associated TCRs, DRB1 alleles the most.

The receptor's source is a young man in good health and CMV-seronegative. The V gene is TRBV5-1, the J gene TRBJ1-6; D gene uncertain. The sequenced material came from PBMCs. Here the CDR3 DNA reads TGCGCCAGCAGCTTGGGGGCACCTGATAATTCACCCCTCCACTTT. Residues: CASSLGAPDNSPLHF.